These T cell receptor beta chains were read from a single sample in a study of cytomegalovirus exposure and HLA in healthy donors. Only in-frame clones appear in the TCRdb table, and some are missing; sequencing was by immunoSEQ multiplex PCR. The profile shows 160,000 or so clones, 88% of them singletons. The sequenced sample consisted of PBMCs. The receptor set was obtained from a man younger than 35 in good health and CMV-seronegative. Both conserved end residues are part of each CDR3. The D gene is left open where the match is weak. Clone size is shown for a subset of rows, as once, few, many or a class of expanded clone.

clone_size,v_call,j_call,d_call,cdr3_nt,cdr3_aa
once,TRBV29-1,TRBJ2-6,.,TGCAGCGTTGGGCCAGGTCGCTCTGGGGCCAACGTCCTGACTTTC,CSVGPGRSGANVLTF
.,TRBV18,TRBJ2-1,TRBD1,TGTGCCAGCTCACCCCCCGGAACAGGGGGCGCGGGTTACAATGAGCAGTTCTTC,CASSPPGTGGAGYNEQFF
.,TRBV7-8,TRBJ2-1,TRBD1,TGTGCCAGCAGCTTAGAAGTCAGGGGGACCCATGAGCAGTTCTTC,CASSLEVRGTHEQFF
.,TRBV7-2,TRBJ1-5,.,TGTGCCAGCAGCTTATCTCCGCGAAATCAGCCCCAGCATTTT,CASSLSPRNQPQHF
.,TRBV19,TRBJ1-2,.,TGTGCCAGTAGTATAACAAAACAGGACAACTATGGCTACACCTTC,CASSITKQDNYGYTF
.,TRBV5-1,TRBJ1-1,.,TGCGCCAGCAGCTACTCAACGGGGGAGACTGAAGCTTTCTTT,CASSYSTGETEAFF
.,TRBV18,TRBJ1-1,.,TGTGCCAGCTCACCAGACAGAGCTGAAGCTTTCTTT,CASSPDRAEAFF
.,TRBV10-1,TRBJ1-2,.,TGCGCCAGCGGAACAGGGATGGGCGGCTACACCTTC,CASGTGMGGYTF
.,TRBV5-4,TRBJ2-2,TRBD1,TGTGCCAGCAGCAGACCGGGACAGGGGAAGACCGGGGAGCTGTTTTTT,CASSRPGQGKTGELFF
.,TRBV2,TRBJ2-2,TRBD2,TGTGCCAGCAGTGGCCCCCAACTAGCGGGAAACACCGGGGAGCTGTTTTTT,CASSGPQLAGNTGELFF
.,TRBV5-1,TRBJ2-3,.,TGCGCCAGCAGCTTGGCAGGACTTGGAGGAGATACGCAGTATTTT,CASSLAGLGGDTQYF